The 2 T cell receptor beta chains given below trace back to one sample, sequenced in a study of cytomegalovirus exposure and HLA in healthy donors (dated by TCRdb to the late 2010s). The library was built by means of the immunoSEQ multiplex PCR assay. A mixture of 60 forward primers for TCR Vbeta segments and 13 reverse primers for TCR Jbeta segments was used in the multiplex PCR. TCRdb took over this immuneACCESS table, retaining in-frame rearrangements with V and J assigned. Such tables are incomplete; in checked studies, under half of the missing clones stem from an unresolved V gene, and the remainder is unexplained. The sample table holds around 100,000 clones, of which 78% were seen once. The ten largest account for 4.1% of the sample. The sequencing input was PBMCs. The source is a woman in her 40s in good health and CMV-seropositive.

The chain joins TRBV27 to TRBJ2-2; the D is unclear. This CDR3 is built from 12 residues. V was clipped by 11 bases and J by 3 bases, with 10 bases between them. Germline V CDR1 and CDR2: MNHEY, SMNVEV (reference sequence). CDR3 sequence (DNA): TGTGCCGTCGTGGGCTACACCGGGGAGCTGTTTTTT. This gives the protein CAVVGYTGELFF.

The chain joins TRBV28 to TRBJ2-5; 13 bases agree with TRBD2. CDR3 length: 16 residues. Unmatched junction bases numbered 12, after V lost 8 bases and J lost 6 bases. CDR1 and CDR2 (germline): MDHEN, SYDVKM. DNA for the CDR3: TGTGCCAGCCAAAGGGCACTAGCGGGAGGGGAAAAGACCCAGTACTTC. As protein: CASQRALAGGEKTQYF.